A single sample is the source of the 13 T cell receptor beta chains below, sequenced in a study of cytomegalovirus exposure and HLA in healthy donors. A multiplex PCR was run with 60 Vbeta primers and 13 Jbeta primers. Sequencing used immunoSEQ multiplex PCR; TCRdb keeps in-frame clones, though not all of them. The sample lists 75,000 to 85,000 clones; about three quarters were seen once. The material sequenced was PBMCs. The origin of the receptors is a male donor in good health and CMV-seronegative.

This clone was seen only a few times. The J gene is TRBJ2-2, the V gene TRBV5-1; the match to TRBD1 covers 12 bases. The CDR3 has 14 amino acids. Germline CDR1 SGHRS, CDR2 YFSETQ. J was trimmed by 2 bases and V by 7 bases; bases with no gene match: 0. The CDR3 loop reads CASGTGGNTGELFF. The CDR3 DNA sequence: TGCGCCAGCGGGACAGGGGGCAACACCGGGGAGCTGTTTTTT. Filled out from reference TRBV5-1 and TRBJ2-2, the complete variable domain reads KAGVTQTPRYLIKTRGQQVTLSCSPISGHRSVSWYQQTPGQGLQFLFEYFSETQRNKGNFPGRFSGRQFSNSRSEMNVSTLELGDSALYLCASGTGGNTGELFFGEGSRLTVL.

The chain recombines TRBV4-2 with TRBJ1-2; TRBD1 matches at 7 bases. The CDR3 runs to 14 residues. The germline V gene has CDR1 LGHNA and CDR2 YNFKEQ. With 5 bases clipped from V and 0 bases from J, the junction kept 3 bases outside the gene matches. CDR3 protein: CASSSGGPNYGYTF. CDR3 bases: TGTGCCAGCAGCTCAGGGGGACCTAACTATGGCTACACCTTC.

The rearrangement uses TRBV4-1 and TRBJ2-2, with 11 bases aligning to TRBD2. The CDR3 is made up of 17 amino acids. With V trimmed by 0 bases and J by 4 bases, 4 bases remained unmatched. Germline CDR1 MGHRA, CDR2 YSYEKL. The CDR3 DNA follows: TGCGCCAGCAGCCAAGACCCTAGCGGGAGGACCACCGGGGAGCTGTTTTTT. It specifies CASSQDPSGRTTGELFF.

The chain carries TRBV9 and TRBJ2-2; 7 bases fit TRBD1. The CDR3 totals 15 residues. With 8 bases clipped from V and 1 base from J, the junction kept 8 bases outside the gene matches. Germline V gene sequence: CDR1 SGDLS, CDR2 YYNGEE. In DNA form, the CDR3 reads TGTGCCAGAGAAAAGGGACAGTTGAACACCGGGGAGCTGTTTTTT. This gives the protein CAREKGQLNTGELFF.

This clone was detected only a few times. The chain joins TRBV4-3 to TRBJ2-1; 9 nucleotides align to TRBD1. Germline lookup yields CDR1 LGHNA and CDR2 YSLEER. Unmatched junction bases numbered 7, after V lost 4 bases and J lost 6 bases. This CDR3 region has 15 residues. The CDR3 bases are TGCGCCAGCAGCCCACCGGGACAGGGAGCCAATGAGCAGTTCTTC. As protein: CASSPPGQGANEQFF.

The chain carries TRBV15 and TRBJ1-2; D gene ambiguous. This CDR3 spans 15 amino acids. Germline V CDR1 and CDR2: LNHNV, YYDKDF (reference sequence). The V end was cut by 5 bases, the J end by 2 bases, with 15 bases between. The CDR3 sequence: CATSPRRSLNYGYTF. The CDR3 DNA reads TGTGCCACCAGCCCGAGGAGGTCTTTAAACTATGGCTACACCTTC.

The CDR3 spells CASSQPGDQPQHF. In DNA form, the CDR3 reads TGTGCCAGCAGCCAACCCGGGGATCAGCCCCAGCATTTT. The V call is TRBV4-2, the J call TRBJ1-5; D call uncertain. Trimming took 2 bases from V and 5 from J, leaving 7 bases between them. CDR3 length: 13 amino acids. The germline V gene encodes CDR1 LGHNA and CDR2 YNFKEQ.

This clone was found a few times. The gene calls are TRBV6-4 and TRBJ2-1, with 11 bases fitting TRBD2. V shed 4 bases, J shed 8 bases, and the junction held 7 bases outside the gene matches. Germline V gives CDR1 MRHNA, CDR2 SNTAGT. The CDR3 has 15 amino acids. Here the CDR3 DNA reads TGTGCCAGCAGTGTTGGACTAGCGGGCAGGGATGAGCAGTTCTTC. Translating gives CASSVGLAGRDEQFF.

V gene TRBV28 combines with J gene TRBJ2-7, with D maybe TRBD2 (6 bases). Trimming took off 2 bases at V and 9 bases at J, with 14 bases between the two ends. The CDR3 totals 13 residues. Germline CDR1 and CDR2: MDHEN and SYDVKM. The CDR3 bases are TGTGCCAGCAGTTTAGACCGGGACTCGCCGCAGTACTTC. Protein: CASSLDRDSPQYF. Full variable domain (outside the CDR3, taken from reference TRBV28 and TRBJ2-7): DVKVTQSSRYLVKRTGEKVFLECVQDMDHENMFWYRQDPGLGLRLIYFSYDVKMKEKGDIPEGYSVSREKKERFSLILESASTNQTSMYLCASSLDRDSPQYFGPGTRLTVT.

Concerning this clone: No conserved phenylalanine or tryptophan ends this CDR3, so it is likely a read error. The chain couples TRBV7-8 to TRBJ1-5; 7 bases are shared with TRBD1. This CDR3 region has 17 residues. J gave up 5 bases and V 0 bases, and 10 bases lay outside the gene matches. Germline V gives CDR1 SGHVS, CDR2 FQNEAQ. CDR3 protein: CASSLAAGGSIHQPQHL. The CDR3 nucleotides read TGTGCCAGCAGCTTAGCCGCAGGGGGTAGTATCCATCAGCCCCAGCATCTT.

This clone has a handful of counts. This chain connects TRBV19 to TRBJ2-1; TRBD2 matches at 12 bases. Germline trimming cut 3 bases from V and 8 bases from J; bases unmatched to any gene: 5. The CDR3 runs to 15 residues. Germline V gene sequence: CDR1 LNHDA, CDR2 SQIVND (reference sequence). DNA for the CDR3: TGTGCCAGTAGTATTCTAGCGGGAGGGCCCCATGAGCAGTTCTTC. It codes for CASSILAGGPHEQFF.

The CDR3 sequence is CASSNRQVNTGELFF. The CDR3 DNA reads as TGTGCCAGCAGCAACCGACAAGTAAACACCGGGGAGCTGTTTTTT. This chain joins TRBV5-4 and TRBJ2-2; no firm D call. V was cut by 4 bases and J by 2 bases, with 12 bases left in between. The germline V gene has CDR1 SGHNT and CDR2 YYREEE (reference sequence). The CDR3 sequence is 15 residues long.

This clone showed up just a few times. The rearrangement uses TRBV9 and TRBJ2-1; TRBD2 agrees at 14 bases. The CDR3 runs to 17 residues. V lost 4 bases, J lost 0 bases, and 3 bases stayed unmatched. Germline V gene data show CDR1 as SGDLS and CDR2 as YYNGEE. Written as DNA, the CDR3 is TGTGCCAGCAGCACCGGGACTAGCGGGGGCTCCTACAATGAGCAGTTCTTC. This translates into CASSTGTSGGSYNEQFF. Filled out from reference TRBV9 and TRBJ2-1, the complete variable domain reads DSGVTQTPKHLITATGQRVTLRCSPRSGDLSVYWYQQSLDQGLQFLIQYYNGEERAKGNILERFSAQQFPDLHSELNLSSLELGDSALYFCASSTGTSGGSYNEQFFGPGTRLTVL.